The rows below give T cell receptor beta chains drawn from one sample of a study of regulatory T cells in long-lasting Graves disease. TCRdb re-called the multiplex PCR reads with MiXCR, one entry per CDR3 protein. This sample has 540,000 or so distinct CDR3 sequences, with 13% found just once. The same data also contributed to another study, on T cells in Graves' hyperthyroidism and ophthalmopathy.

Sample: peripheral blood mononuclear cells (PBMCs), taken at new diagnosis, from a patient treated with antithyroid drugs. These receptors all stem from a young man with Graves disease. CDR3s include the opening cysteine and the closing phenylalanine or tryptophan. Fields, in order: J gene, V gene, D gene, clone size, CDR3 protein, CDR3 DNA. A D gene is named only where the DNA matches it firmly. Size is omitted from some rows. Given values are once, few, many or a class for expanded clones.

J: TRBJ2-7; V: TRBV20-1; D: .; size: many; CDR3: CSAGGNRTRYEQYF; DNA: TGCAGTGCTGGGGGGAACAGAACTCGCTACGAGCAGTACTTC
J: TRBJ2-1; V: TRBV28; D: TRBD1; size: many; CDR3: CASSSRDRGEDEQFF; DNA: TGTGCCAGCAGTTCCCGGGACAGGGGAGAGGATGAGCAGTTCTTC
J: TRBJ2-1; V: TRBV18; D: .; size: .; CDR3: CASSPFERGSYNEQFF; DNA: TGTGCCAGCTCACCATTTGAGCGAGGCTCCTACAATGAGCAGTTCTTC
J: TRBJ2-5; V: TRBV29-1; D: .; size: many; CDR3: CSVEDPHSNQETQYF; DNA: TGCAGCGTTGAAGATCCTCACAGCAACCAAGAGACCCAGTACTTC
J: TRBJ2-4; V: TRBV27; D: .; size: many; CDR3: CASSPTPKNIQYF; DNA: TGTGCCAGCAGTCCAACCCCCAAAAACATTCAGTACTTC
J: TRBJ1-1; V: TRBV11-2; D: .; size: many; CDR3: CASSLLRGTEAFF; DNA: TGTGCCAGCAGCTTATTAAGGGGCACTGAAGCTTTCTTT
J: TRBJ2-3; V: TRBV12-3/TRBV12-4; D: .; size: once; CDR3: CASSLTGARADTQYF; DNA: TGTGCCAGCAGTTTAACGGGGGCGCGTGCAGATACGCAGTATTTT
J: TRBJ2-2; V: TRBV6-1; D: .; size: many; CDR3: CASSVQGPGELFF; DNA: TGTGCCAGCAGTGTACAGGGTCCCGGGGAGCTGTTTTTT
J: TRBJ1-4; V: TRBV5-1; D: TRBD1; size: few; CDR3: CASSTSGGGGEKLFF; DNA: TGCGCCAGCAGCACTTCAGGGGGCGGAGGCGAAAAACTGTTTTTT
J: TRBJ2-7; V: TRBV7-9; D: .; size: many; CDR3: CASSHRTAEQYF; DNA: TGTGCCAGCAGCCACCGGACAGCCGAGCAGTACTTC
J: TRBJ2-5; V: TRBV7-2; D: .; size: many; CDR3: CASSLPTGETQYF; DNA: TGTGCCAGCAGCCTACCCACGGGGGAGACCCAGTACTTC
J: TRBJ1-3; V: TRBV7-2; D: .; size: few; CDR3: CASSLDQGGGNTIYF; DNA: TGTGCCAGCAGCTTAGATCAGGGTGGCGGAAACACCATATATTTT
J: TRBJ2-1; V: TRBV7-2; D: .; size: many; CDR3: CASSRPPPEQFF; DNA: TGTGCCAGCAGCCGACCCCCCCCTGAGCAGTTCTTC
J: TRBJ1-2; V: TRBV10-3; D: TRBD1; size: few; CDR3: CAISEPNRGRDGYTF; DNA: TGTGCCATCAGTGAGCCGAACAGGGGGCGAGATGGCTACACCTTC
J: TRBJ2-3; V: TRBV10-2; D: .; size: many; CDR3: CASSPGDITDTQYF; DNA: TGCGCCAGCAGTCCAGGGGACATCACAGATACGCAGTATTTT
J: TRBJ2-5; V: TRBV29-1; D: .; size: many; CDR3: CSVGVPIPNQETQYF; DNA: TGCAGCGTTGGGGTCCCGATTCCTAATCAAGAGACCCAGTACTTC
J: TRBJ1-5; V: TRBV3-1; D: .; size: many; CDR3: CASSVGRNSNQPQHF; DNA: TGTGCCAGCAGCGTCGGGAGGAATAGCAATCAGCCCCAGCATTTT
J: TRBJ2-3; V: TRBV11-2; D: .; size: .; CDR3: CASSLAASYDTDTQYF; DNA: TGTGCCAGCAGCTTGGCCGCTAGCTATGACACAGATACGCAGTATTTT
J: TRBJ1-4; V: TRBV6-1; D: TRBD1; size: many; CDR3: CASSERQGGPTNEKLFF; DNA: TGTGCCAGCAGTGAACGACAGGGAGGACCAACTAATGAAAAACTGTTTTTT
J: TRBJ2-1; V: TRBV27; D: TRBD2; size: many; CDR3: CASRSGLAAYNEQFF; DNA: TGTGCCAGCAGGAGCGGACTAGCGGCCTACAATGAGCAGTTCTTC
J: TRBJ2-3; V: TRBV11-2; D: .; size: many; CDR3: CASSFQPRGMDTQYF; DNA: TGTGCCAGCAGCTTTCAGCCCCGCGGGATGGATACGCAGTATTTT
J: TRBJ1-2; V: TRBV29-1; D: TRBD1; size: many; CDR3: CSVRGQGADGYTF; DNA: TGCAGCGTTCGGGGACAGGGGGCGGATGGCTACACCTTC
J: TRBJ2-3; V: TRBV29-1; D: TRBD1; size: many; CDR3: CSGGQGADTQYF; DNA: TGCAGCGGAGGGCAGGGGGCGGATACGCAGTATTTT
J: TRBJ2-7; V: TRBV11-2; D: TRBD2; size: .; CDR3: CASHRGLAGVYEQYF; DNA: TGTGCCAGCCATAGGGGACTAGCGGGAGTCTACGAGCAGTACTTC
J: TRBJ1-1; V: TRBV6-1; D: .; size: many; CDR3: CASSGIREAFF; DNA: TGTGCCAGCAGTGGCATCCGGGAAGCTTTCTTT
J: TRBJ1-2; V: TRBV24-1; D: TRBD1; size: few; CDR3: CATSDSDRGDRGYTF; DNA: TGTGCCACCAGTGATTCGGACAGGGGAGACCGTGGCTACACCTTC
J: TRBJ1-1; V: TRBV7-2; D: TRBD1; size: many; CDR3: CASHGGYRGLNTEAFF; DNA: TGTGCCAGTCACGGGGGCTACAGGGGGTTAAACACTGAAGCTTTCTTT
J: TRBJ2-1; V: TRBV19; D: .; size: many; CDR3: CASSVAQPWEQFF; DNA: TGTGCCAGTAGTGTGGCGCAGCCTTGGGAGCAGTTCTTC
J: TRBJ2-3; V: TRBV12-3/TRBV12-4; D: TRBD2; size: .; CDR3: CASRKLAGGGTDTQYF; DNA: TGTGCCAGCAGGAAACTAGCGGGAGGGGGCACAGATACGCAGTATTTT
J: TRBJ2-7; V: TRBV29-1; D: .; size: .; CDR3: CSVEDRGDSTYEQYF; DNA: TGCAGCGTTGAAGATCGGGGGGACAGTACCTACGAGCAGTACTTC